The next 21 T cell receptor beta chains were all read from a single sample in a study of blood T cell repertoires in COVID-19. Some clones are missing from TCRdb's copy, which holds only in-frame ones; the method was immunoSEQ multiplex PCR. The repertoire holds about 33,000 clones, with about nine tenths as singletons. The material sequenced was peripheral blood. Receptor source: a man between 65 and 85 years old with acute or convalescent COVID-19.

V and J are TRBV7-9 and TRBJ1-2; the match to TRBD1 covers 8 bases. Trimming took 2 bases from V and 7 from J; bases not matched to a gene: 9. This CDR3 is built from 15 residues. Germline V gene data show CDR1 as SEHNR and CDR2 as FQNEAQ (reference sequence). CDR3 loop: CASSLNLPGGIGYTF. The DNA of the CDR3 is TGTGCCAGCAGCTTAAACTTACCAGGGGGCATTGGCTACACCTTC. Combining the CDR3 with reference TRBV7-9 and TRBJ1-2 gives the whole variable domain DTGVSQNPRHKITKRGQNVTFRCDPISEHNRLYWYRQTLGQGPEFLTYFQNEAQLEKSRLLSDRFSAERPKGSFSTLEIQRTEQGDSAMYLCASSLNLPGGIGYTFGSGTRLTVV.

This clone was seen once. CDR3 loop: CAISGDRESNQPQHF. The CDR3 coding sequence is TGTGCCATCAGTGGGGACAGGGAAAGCAATCAGCCCCAGCATTTT. The chain links TRBV10-3 to TRBJ1-5; 9 positions agree with TRBD1. The V gene's germline CDR1 is ENHRY and CDR2 SYGVKD. V was clipped by 4 bases and J by 1 base; unmatched bases: 2. This CDR3 has 15 residues.

The chain employs TRBV4-1 and TRBJ2-4, with D perhaps matching TRBD2 (6 bases). The CDR3 has 16 residues. V shed 5 bases and J shed 3 bases, with 17 bases lying between them. The germline V gene has CDR1 MGHRA and CDR2 YSYEKL. DNA for the CDR3: TGCGCCAGCAGCATCCGGGACTGGCGAGGCAAAAACATTCAGTACTTC. Protein sequence: CASSIRDWRGKNIQYF.

The V and J genes are TRBV9 and TRBJ2-1; TRBD2 matches 11 bases. This CDR3 spans 15 amino acids. Germline values: CDR1 SGDLS, CDR2 YYNGEE. Trimming at V came to 3 bases and at J to 9 bases, leaving 8 bases not matched to a gene. The CDR3, as DNA: TGTGCCAGCAGCGCCTTAGCGGGAGGGGTACTTGAGCAGTTCTTC. This codes for CASSALAGGVLEQFF.

The V call is TRBV6-1, the J call TRBJ1-2, with D maybe TRBD1 (6 bases). Germline CDR1 MNHNS, CDR2 SASEGT. CDR3 length equals 14 residues. Trimming shortened V by 4 bases and J by 8 bases, and 17 bases separated the two germline ends. The CDR3 is CASSGGGGLKGYTF. CDR3 bases: TGTGCCAGCAGTGGGGGGGGCGGGCTAAAGGGCTACACCTTC.

The chain uses TRBV18 and TRBJ1-2, with 8 bases matching TRBD1. Looked up from germline, CDR1 is KGHSH and CDR2 is LQKENI. Germline trimming cut 4 bases from V and 4 bases from J; bases unmatched to any gene: 2. The CDR3 consists of 13 residues. The CDR3 reads CASSLGQGYGYTF. The DNA of the CDR3 is TGTGCCAGCTCACTAGGACAGGGCTATGGCTACACCTTC.

This clone has just one count. V usage is TRBV27 and J usage is TRBJ2-5, with 7 bases aligning to TRBD1. The CDR3 runs 17 residues. Germline V gives CDR1 MNHEY, CDR2 SMNVEV (reference sequence). The J segment lost 3 bases and the V segment lost 5 bases, leaving 15 bases of the junction unmatched. The CDR3 region is CASSPEKGQRSKETQYF. The CDR3 DNA sequence: TGTGCCAGCAGTCCAGAGAAGGGACAGAGATCAAAAGAGACCCAGTACTTC.

The chain has TRBV5-1 and TRBJ2-3; no clear D gene. The CDR3 has 15 amino acids. Germline V lookup: CDR1 SGHRS, CDR2 YFSETQ. The V end was cut by 4 bases, the J end by 0 bases, with 12 bases between. In DNA, the CDR3 is TGCGCCAGCAGCCCGGAAGGCGGAAGCACAGATACGCAGTATTTT. Amino acids: CASSPEGGSTDTQYF.

J is TRBJ2-7 and V is TRBV5-1; D is perhaps TRBD2 (6 bases). V was clipped by 4 bases and J by 2 bases, with 13 bases between them. Germline assignment: CDR1 SGHRS and CDR2 YFSETQ. CDR3 size: 14 residues. CDR3 in DNA: TGCGCCAGCAGCGGGGGGACGGATCCCTACGAGCAGTACTTC. It translates to CASSGGTDPYEQYF. Variable domain in full (rest from reference TRBV5-1 and TRBJ2-7): KAGVTQTPRYLIKTRGQQVTLSCSPISGHRSVSWYQQTPGQGLQFLFEYFSETQRNKGNFPGRFSGRQFSNSRSEMNVSTLELGDSALYLCASSGGTDPYEQYFGPGTRLTVT.

In its sample, this clone was seen once. The V and J genes are TRBV7-3 and TRBJ2-5, with TRBD2 matching 8 bases. Germline V lookup: CDR1 SGHTA, CDR2 FQGTGA. Losses at the gene ends were 2 bases for V and 2 bases for J; bases not matched to a gene: 4. The CDR3 length is 15 residues. CDR3 nucleotides: TGTGCCAGCAGCTTAGTGGTAGCGGGACAAGAGACCCAGTACTTC. Translation gives CASSLVVAGQETQYF. The whole variable domain, filled in from reference TRBV7-3 and TRBJ2-5, reads GAGVSQTPSNKVTEKGKYVELRCDPISGHTALYWYRQSLGQGPEFLIYFQGTGAADDSGLPNDRFFAVRPEGSVSTLKIQRTERGDSAVYLCASSLVVAGQETQYFGPGTRLLVL.

This clone was recorded once. The chain uses TRBV2 and TRBJ1-4, with 7 bases fitting TRBD1. Trimming removed 5 bases from V and 7 bases from J; junction bases left unmatched: 10. Germline CDR1 and CDR2: SNHLY and FYNNEI. The length of the CDR3 is 15 residues. The CDR3 region is CASSSPDREGEKLFF. The CDR3 region has the DNA TGTGCCAGCAGTAGTCCCGACAGGGAAGGTGAAAAACTGTTTTTT. Using reference TRBV2 and TRBJ1-4 for the parts outside the CDR3, the full variable domain is EPEVTQTPSHQVTQMGQEVILRCVPISNHLYFYWYRQILGQKVEFLVSFYNNEISEKSEIFDDQFSVERPDGSNFTLKIRSTKLEDSAMYFCASSSPDREGEKLFFGSGTQLSVL.

This chain connects TRBV9 to TRBJ1-1, with no clear D. From germline, CDR1 is SGDLS and CDR2 YYNGEE. The germline V and J ends were trimmed by 0 bases and 5 bases, with 14 bases remaining between them. The CDR3 consists of 15 residues. The CDR3 loop is CASSVAEGLGTEAFF. The CDR3, as DNA: TGTGCCAGCAGCGTAGCAGAGGGATTGGGAACTGAAGCTTTCTTT.

The table lists this clone with a count of one. The chain joins TRBV13 to TRBJ2-1; 7 positions agree with TRBD1. The ends lost 5 bases at V and 6 bases at J; junction bases unmatched: 10. The CDR3 is 15 amino acids. Germline lookup yields CDR1 PRHDT and CDR2 FYEKMQ (reference sequence). The chain's CDR3 is CASSPPGTAANEQFF. CDR3 nucleotides: TGTGCCAGCAGCCCACCCGGGACAGCGGCCAATGAGCAGTTCTTC.

This clone is classed as medium-sized. The CDR3, as DNA: TGTGCCAGCAGCCCGACGGGGACAGGGGGCCTGACCGGGGAGCTGTTTTTT. Amino acid sequence: CASSPTGTGGLTGELFF. This rearrangement joins TRBV7-6 to TRBJ2-2; TRBD1 matches 12 bases. Trimming took 5 bases from V and 5 from J; bases not matched to a gene: 9. In germline, CDR1 is SGHVS, CDR2 FNYEAQ. This CDR3 is 17 amino acids long.

The chain joins TRBV29-1 to TRBJ2-7, with TRBD1 matching 9 bases. With V trimmed by 6 bases and J by 2 bases, 11 bases remained unmatched. This CDR3 has 15 amino acids. CDR1 is SQVTM and CDR2 is ANQGSEA in the germline V gene. The CDR3 sequence is CSVDSPGQGAYEQYF. The CDR3 DNA is TGCAGCGTCGACTCCCCGGGACAGGGAGCCTACGAGCAGTACTTC.

This clone was counted a single time. The chain links TRBV4-3 to TRBJ2-3, with unresolved D. The CDR3 length is 14 residues. Trimming left V 1 base short and J 0 bases short, with 5 bases between. The germline V gene has CDR1 LGHNA and CDR2 YSLEER. CDR3 amino acids: CASSQVVSTDTQYF. The CDR3 DNA reads as TGCGCCAGCAGCCAAGTTGTAAGCACAGATACGCAGTATTTT.

This sequence joins TRBV9 and TRBJ1-5, with a possible D match to TRBD1 (5 bases). From germline, CDR1 is SGDLS and CDR2 YYNGEE. The CDR3 contains 15 residues. V was shortened by 3 bases and J by 3 bases, with 13 bases between the two germline ends. This CDR3 reads CASSGTGGINQPQHF. The CDR3, as DNA: TGTGCCAGCAGCGGGACGGGGGGAATCAATCAGCCCCAGCATTTT.

The CDR3 coding sequence is TGTGCCAGCAGCTTACAGGGCGGGAGGCCAACAGATACGCAGTATTTT. Translated, it gives CASSLQGGRPTDTQYF. This rearrangement joins TRBV7-3 to TRBJ2-3, with 8 positions matching TRBD2. The CDR3 extends over 16 amino acids. Germline loops: CDR1 SGHTA, CDR2 FQGTGA. The junction had 7 bases not matched to a gene; V was cut back by 2 bases and J by 3 bases.

The CDR3 bases are TGTGCCAGCAGCTCTCCGACTAGTTCGTCGGATGAGCAGTTCTTC. Translation gives CASSSPTSSSDEQFF. This chain connects TRBV7-2 to TRBJ2-1, with D possibly being TRBD2 (6 bases). CDR1 and CDR2 from the germline V gene are SGHTA and FQGNSA. V shed 4 bases and J shed 8 bases, with 18 bases lying between them. This CDR3 is built from 15 residues.

The V and J genes are TRBV3-1 (or the pseudogene TRBV3-2) and TRBJ2-3, with 7 bases lining up with TRBD2. Trimming removed 4 bases from V and 4 bases from J; junction bases left unmatched: 5. The CDR3 consists of 14 residues. The germline V gene encodes CDR1 LGHDT and CDR2 YNNKEL (reference sequence). The CDR3 spells CASSPAGAADTQYF. CDR3 DNA: TGTGCCAGCAGCCCGGCGGGAGCGGCAGATACGCAGTATTTT.

The rearrangement joins TRBV7-9 to TRBJ2-7; maybe TRBD2 (7 bases). There are 15 residues in the CDR3. With 5 bases removed from V and 6 bases from J, the gap between germline ends came to 20 bases. Looked up from germline, CDR1 is SEHNR and CDR2 is FQNEAQ (reference sequence). The CDR3 bases are TGTGCCAGCAGCCCCTGGGGGGGGGCGGGAGTCGAGCAGTACTTC. This encodes CASSPWGGAGVEQYF.